These 17 T cell receptor beta chains were sequenced from one sample in a study of OX40 agonist ivuxolimab in advanced cancers. Assay used: immunoSEQ multiplex PCR; TCRdb lists only in-frame clones, some missing. In the table there are tens of thousands of clones, 83% of which are singletons. Here the sequenced sample was CD4+ or CD8+ T cells sorted from blood, taken in a trial of the OX40 agonist ivuxolimab. Receptors originate from an adult with an advanced solid tumor such as melanoma, head and neck, liver or kidney cancer.

This clone was detected many times. This rearrangement joins TRBV29-1 to TRBJ2-1; 9 bases are a match to TRBD2. Germline loops: CDR1 SQVTM, CDR2 ANQGSEA. The CDR3 totals 13 residues. The V gene end was trimmed by 8 bases and the J gene end by 9 bases; junction bases not matched to a gene: 11. CDR3 region: CSSDGTSLSEQFF. As DNA, the CDR3 is TGCAGCTCGGATGGGACTAGCCTCAGTGAGCAGTTCTTC.

Points on this clone: Within the sample, other DNA sequences also encode this same CDR3. The V call is TRBV18, the J call TRBJ2-7; D tentatively fits TRBD1 or TRBD2 (6 bases each). Looked up from germline, CDR1 is KGHSH and CDR2 is LQKENI. CDR3 length equals 15 residues. The germline V and J ends were trimmed by 3 bases and 0 bases, with 12 bases remaining between them. The CDR3 DNA reads as TGTGCCAGCTCACCCTCGGGGGCTAGCTCCTACGAGCAGTACTTC. It is translated as CASSPSGASSYEQYF.

This chain uses TRBV21-1 with TRBJ2-2. TRBV21-1 is termed a pseudogene. The CDR3 has 22 amino acids. CDR3 region: CASSPHRWGFLPEESNTGELFF. CDR3 coding DNA: TGTGCCAGCAGCCCCCATAGATGGGGGTTCTTGCCTGAAGAAAGTAACACCGGGGAGCTGTTTTTT.

The rearrangement links TRBV7-9 to TRBJ2-1; possible D gene TRBD2, 6 bases. The CDR3 is 13 amino acids. V lost 5 bases, J lost 6 bases, and 11 bases lay in between. Germline V gives CDR1 SEHNR, CDR2 FQNEAQ (reference sequence). The chain's CDR3 is CASSRVAANEQFF. The DNA of the CDR3 is TGTGCCAGCAGCCGAGTAGCGGCCAATGAGCAGTTCTTC.

The chain uses TRBV10-1 and TRBJ2-3; 8 bases align to TRBD2. Germline lookup yields CDR1 WNHNN and CDR2 SYGVQD (reference sequence). The length of the CDR3 is 15 residues. With 5 bases clipped from V and 6 bases from J, the junction kept 10 bases outside the gene matches. The CDR3 nucleotides read TGCGCCAGCAGTTCTTTAGCGGGAAATGGGGATACGCAGTATTTT. This encodes CASSSLAGNGDTQYF.

This chain links TRBV27 with TRBJ2-7; no clear D. This CDR3 has 12 residues. Trimming took 5 bases from V and 6 from J, leaving 11 bases between them. Germline-derived CDR1 and CDR2 are MNHEY and SMNVEV (reference sequence). The CDR3 region is CASSPSPGEQYF. Written as DNA, the CDR3 is TGTGCCAGCAGTCCCTCCCCGGGCGAGCAGTACTTC.

As to this clone: A junction boundary mismatches the germline segment, possibly from a read error. CDR3 coding DNA: TGTGTCAGCAGCGTCGACCCGGGACAGGGCGGAGGACGCGGCGAGCAGTACTTC. Amino acid sequence: CVSSVDPGQGGGRGEQYF. V is TRBV9 and J is TRBJ2-7, with TRBD1 matching over 9 bases. Germline CDR1 is SGDLS and CDR2 is YYNGEE. The CDR3 contains 18 residues. Full variable domain (rest looked up from reference TRBV9 and TRBJ2-7): DSGVTQTPKHLITATGQRVTLRCSPRSGDLSVYWYQQSLDQGLQFLIQYYNGEERAKGNILERFSAQQFPDLHSELNLSSLELGDSALYFCVSSVDPGQGGGRGEQYFGPGTRLTVT.

The J gene is TRBJ2-7, the V gene TRBV27, with D tentatively TRBD1 (6 bases). The CDR3 sequence is 15 residues long. From germline, CDR1 is MNHEY and CDR2 SMNVEV (reference sequence). The V end lost 6 bases, the J end lost 4 bases, and 19 bases lay between the germline ends. CDR3 region: CASRDTGSSYYEQYF. The CDR3 DNA sequence: TGTGCCAGCAGGGATACAGGGTCCTCCTATTACGAGCAGTACTTC.

This rearrangement joins TRBV7-9 to TRBJ2-7; D is unclear. Trimming took off 10 bases at V and 3 bases at J, with 10 bases between the two ends. Germline lookup yields CDR1 SEHNR and CDR2 FQNEAQ (reference sequence). CDR3 length equals 11 residues. The CDR3 sequence is CAILGSYEQYF. As DNA, the CDR3 is TGTGCCATTTTGGGCAGCTACGAGCAGTACTTC.

To note about this clone: Other DNA sequences within the sample encode an identical CDR3. The CDR3 region is CASSQGTATNEKLFF. CDR3 DNA: TGTGCCAGCAGCCAAGGGACTGCAACTAATGAAAAACTGTTTTTT. The V and J genes are TRBV14 and TRBJ1-4; no clear D. The CDR3 totals 15 residues. Germline V gives CDR1 SGHDN, CDR2 FVKESK. The V end lost 1 base, the J end lost 0 bases, and 6 bases lay between the germline ends.

This chain uses TRBV28 with TRBJ2-1, with TRBD1 identical over 9 bases. Trimming at V came to 4 bases and at J to 4 bases, leaving 8 bases not matched to a gene. The length of the CDR3 is 16 residues. Germline CDR1 MDHEN, CDR2 SYDVKM. The CDR3 here is CASSSQGQGKYNEQFF. CDR3 DNA: TGTGCCAGCAGTTCTCAGGGACAGGGAAAATACAATGAGCAGTTCTTC. The full variable domain, its missing parts supplied by reference TRBV28 and TRBJ2-1, is DVKVTQSSRYLVKRTGEKVFLECVQDMDHENMFWYRQDPGLGLRLIYFSYDVKMKEKGDIPEGYSVSREKKERFSLILESASTNQTSMYLCASSSQGQGKYNEQFFGPGTRLTVL.

This clone came up a few times. The chain joins TRBV9 to TRBJ1-2; 7 nucleotides align to TRBD1. The CDR3 is 13 residues long. Germline CDR1 and CDR2: SGDLS and YYNGEE. Unmatched junction bases numbered 4, after V lost 0 bases and J lost 8 bases. The CDR3 sequence is CASSVDRGVGYTF. The CDR3 bases are TGTGCCAGCAGCGTAGACAGGGGTGTCGGCTACACCTTC.

The chain's CDR3 is CASSDSGLASGELFF. DNA for the CDR3: TGTGCCAGCAGTGACTCGGGACTAGCCTCCGGGGAGCTGTTTTTT. The genes are TRBV6-4 and TRBJ2-2; 9 nucleotides match TRBD2. CDR1 is MRHNA, CDR2 SNTAGT, per germline. V lost 0 bases to trimming and J lost 6 bases; unmatched junction nucleotides: 2. There are 15 residues in the CDR3.

V and J are TRBV5-1 and TRBJ2-1; TRBD2 is a possible D gene (6 bases). This CDR3 has 18 amino acids. Germline-derived CDR1 and CDR2 are SGHRS and YFSETQ. The V end lost 2 bases, the J end lost 2 bases, and 20 bases lay between the germline ends. CDR3 nucleotides: TGCGCCAGCAGCTTTTATCCGATGACCGCGGGGACCTACAATGAGCAGTTCTTC. It encodes CASSFYPMTAGTYNEQFF. The full variable domain, completed using reference TRBV5-1 and TRBJ2-1, is KAGVTQTPRYLIKTRGQQVTLSCSPISGHRSVSWYQQTPGQGLQFLFEYFSETQRNKGNFPGRFSGRQFSNSRSEMNVSTLELGDSALYLCASSFYPMTAGTYNEQFFGPGTRLTVL.

V is TRBV14 and J is TRBJ2-7; D unclear. CDR3 length: 12 residues. CDR1 is SGHDN, CDR2 FVKESK, per germline. V was cut by 4 bases and J by 2 bases, with 6 bases left in between. For the CDR3, the DNA is TGTGCCAGCAGCCTCAGTACCTACGAGCAGTACTTC. This gives the protein CASSLSTYEQYF. Using reference TRBV14 and TRBJ2-7 for the parts outside the CDR3, the full variable domain is EAGVTQFPSHSVIEKGQTVTLRCDPISGHDNLYWYRRVMGKEIKFLLHFVKESKQDESGMPNNRFLAERTGGTYSTLKVQPAELEDSGVYFCASSLSTYEQYFGPGTRLTVT.

The chain carries TRBV7-6 and TRBJ2-5; 8 nucleotides match TRBD1. The germline CDR1 and CDR2 sequences are SGHVS and FNYEAQ. The CDR3 spans 15 residues. Germline trimming cut 4 bases from V and 1 base from J; bases unmatched to any gene: 5. The CDR3 nucleotides read TGTGCCAGCAGCTACGGACAGGGACCCCAAGAGACCCAGTACTTC. It yields the protein CASSYGQGPQETQYF.

Only a few counts were recorded for this clone. The chain recombines TRBV11-2 with TRBJ1-1; D ambiguous. V was pared by 7 bases and J by 5 bases, with 17 bases between. Germline V lookup: CDR1 SGHAT, CDR2 FQNNGV. CDR3 length: 14 residues. This chain's CDR3 is CASTLFAGSTEAFF. CDR3 in DNA: TGTGCCAGCACCTTGTTCGCGGGGTCAACTGAAGCTTTCTTT. The entire variable domain, with the rest obtained from reference TRBV11-2 and TRBJ1-1, is as follows: EAGVAQSPRYKIIEKRQSVAFWCNPISGHATLYWYQQILGQGPKLLIQFQNNGVVDDSQLPKDRFSAERLKGVDSTLKIQPAKLEDSAVYLCASTLFAGSTEAFFGQGTRLTVV.